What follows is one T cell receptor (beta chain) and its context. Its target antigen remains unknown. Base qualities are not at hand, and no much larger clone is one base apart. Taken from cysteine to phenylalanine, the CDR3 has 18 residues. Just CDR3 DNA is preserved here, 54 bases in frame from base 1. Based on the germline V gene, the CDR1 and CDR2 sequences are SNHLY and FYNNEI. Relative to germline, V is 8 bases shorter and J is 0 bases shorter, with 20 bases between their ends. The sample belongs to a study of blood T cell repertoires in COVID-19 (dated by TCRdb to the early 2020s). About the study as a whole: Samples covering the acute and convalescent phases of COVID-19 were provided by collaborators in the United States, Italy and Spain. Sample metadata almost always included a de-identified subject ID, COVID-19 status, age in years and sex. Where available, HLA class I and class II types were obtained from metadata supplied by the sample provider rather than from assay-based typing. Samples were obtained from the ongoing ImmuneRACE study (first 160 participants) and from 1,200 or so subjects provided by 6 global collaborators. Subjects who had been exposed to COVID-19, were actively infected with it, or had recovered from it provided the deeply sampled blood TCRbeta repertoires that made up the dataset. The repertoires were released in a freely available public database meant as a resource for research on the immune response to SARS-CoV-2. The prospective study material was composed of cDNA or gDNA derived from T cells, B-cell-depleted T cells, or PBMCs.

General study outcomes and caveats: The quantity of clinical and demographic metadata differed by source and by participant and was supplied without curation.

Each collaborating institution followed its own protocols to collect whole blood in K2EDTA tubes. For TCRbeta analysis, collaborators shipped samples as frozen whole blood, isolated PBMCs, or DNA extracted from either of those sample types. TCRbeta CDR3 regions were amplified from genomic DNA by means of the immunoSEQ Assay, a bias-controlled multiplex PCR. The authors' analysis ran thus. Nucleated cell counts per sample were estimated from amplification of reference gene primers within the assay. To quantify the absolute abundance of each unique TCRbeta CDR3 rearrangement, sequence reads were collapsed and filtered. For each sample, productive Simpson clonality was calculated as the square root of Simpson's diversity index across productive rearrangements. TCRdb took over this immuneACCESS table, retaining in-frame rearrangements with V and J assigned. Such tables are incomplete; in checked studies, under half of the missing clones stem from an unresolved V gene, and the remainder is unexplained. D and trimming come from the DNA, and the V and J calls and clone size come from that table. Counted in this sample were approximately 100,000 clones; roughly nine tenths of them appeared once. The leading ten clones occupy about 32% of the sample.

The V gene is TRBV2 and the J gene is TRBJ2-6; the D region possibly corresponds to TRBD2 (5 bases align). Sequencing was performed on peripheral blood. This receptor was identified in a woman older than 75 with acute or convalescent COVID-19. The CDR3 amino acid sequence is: CASLKGGVPLSGANVLTF. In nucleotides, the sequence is TGTGCCAGCCTTAAAGGAGGTGTCCCTCTCTCTGGGGCCAACGTCCTGACTTTC.